Detailed here is one T cell receptor beta chain. The antigen remains unidentified. Diagnostic decisions used clinical symptoms, serum thyroxine and TRAb, thyroid ultrasound and orbital computed tomography. Germline values: CDR1 LNHDA, CDR2 SQIVND (reference sequence). Trimming removed 5 bases at V and 0 bases at J, with 16 bases between. This CDR3 contains 17 residues. The sample belongs to a study of T cells in Graves' hyperthyroidism and ophthalmopathy. RNA transcripts served as the template for amplifying TCR beta CDR3 regions. When the TCR CDR3 underwent first-round RT-PCR, the HTBI primer set was used. A single record per CDR3 protein comes from TCRdb applying MiXCR to the multiplex PCR reads. The sample lists 500,000 to 800,000 distinct CDR3 sequences; 45% were seen once. Findings and caveats of the study: Ophthalmopathy onset followed model prediction by a median approximately 5.9 months. Most thyroid-expanded clonotypes above 0.001 were also found in blood. From stable hyperthyroidism, ophthalmopathy was separated by a 13 V-J model.

This TCR derives from an adult man with Graves' disease, either hyperthyroidism or ophthalmopathy (not recorded which). This chain uses TRBV19 with TRBJ1-4; D gene unclear. Material for sequencing was peripheral blood or thyroid tissue (not recorded which). CDR3 coding DNA: TGTGCCAGTAGTTTCGCTTCGACCTCTGCAACTAATGAAAAACTGTTTTTT. It codes for CASSFASTSATNEKLFF.